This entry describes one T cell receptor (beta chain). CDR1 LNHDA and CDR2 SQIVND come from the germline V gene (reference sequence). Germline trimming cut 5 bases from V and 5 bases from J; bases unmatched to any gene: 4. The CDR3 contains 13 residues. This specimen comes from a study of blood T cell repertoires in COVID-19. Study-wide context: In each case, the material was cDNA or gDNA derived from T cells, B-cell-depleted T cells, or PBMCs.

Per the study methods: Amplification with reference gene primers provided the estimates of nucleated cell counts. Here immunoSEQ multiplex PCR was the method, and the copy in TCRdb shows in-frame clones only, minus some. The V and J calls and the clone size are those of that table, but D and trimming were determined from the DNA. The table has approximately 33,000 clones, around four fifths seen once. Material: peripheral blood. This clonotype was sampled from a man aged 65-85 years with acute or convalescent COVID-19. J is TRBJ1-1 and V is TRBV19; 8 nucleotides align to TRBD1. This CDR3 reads CASSGQGWTEAFF. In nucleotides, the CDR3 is TGTGCCAGTAGTGGACAGGGTTGGACTGAAGCTTTCTTT.